The T cell receptor beta chain under discussion was sequenced for a study of T cell responses to AZD1222 COVID-19 vaccine. Study results and caveats: Donors were largely white British and mainly female; clonal diversity was possibly underestimated. Spike-specific TCR breadth rose after two AZD1222 doses, and depth rose as well. It was only 6 or 7 AZD1222 recipients who were seropositive at baseline. Nearly half of the spike-specific TCRs reportedly recognize variant regions that carry no mutations.

Measured with immunoSEQ multiplex PCR; TCRdb has only the in-frame clones, and not every one. Altogether 150,000 to 200,000 clones are present, about 91% being singletons, with the ten largest covering roughly 1.4%. Trimming stripped 4 bases from V and 3 bases from J, with 16 bases between. Per germline, CDR1 MNHEY and CDR2 SMNVEV (reference sequence). This CDR3 region has 16 residues. As concerns this clone: The antigen remains undetermined.

The chain links TRBV27 to TRBJ2-1; D gene unclear. This specimen was peripheral blood, taken 28 days after the second AZD1222 dose. The TCR comes from an adult who received the AZD1222 COVID-19 vaccine. DNA of the CDR3: TGTGCCAGCAGTTCCACCCGAGGACGGCACTACAATGAGCAGTTCTTC. This codes for CASSSTRGRHYNEQFF.